This TCR beta chain was sequenced for a study of blood T cell repertoires in COVID-19 (dated by TCRdb to the early 2020s). Concerning the study at large: Samples covering the acute and convalescent phases of COVID-19 were provided by collaborators in the United States, Italy and Spain. The prospective study material was composed of cDNA or gDNA derived from T cells, B-cell-depleted T cells, or PBMCs. Deeply sampled blood TCRbeta repertoires from subjects exposed to, actively infected with, or recovered from COVID-19 were included in the dataset. The repertoires were made available in a free public database intended to serve as a resource for research on the immune response to SARS-CoV-2. Samples came from the ongoing ImmuneRACE study (first 160 participants) plus 1,254 subjects from 6 global collaborators. A de-identified subject ID, COVID-19 status, age in years and sex were almost always included in the sample metadata. Where available, HLA class I and class II types were obtained from metadata supplied by the sample provider rather than from assay-based typing. General conclusions and limits of the study: How much clinical and demographic metadata was included differed by source and by participant, and the metadata was provided uncurated.

The immunoSEQ Assay, a bias-controlled multiplex PCR, was used to amplify TCRbeta CDR3 regions from genomic DNA. Processing in the source paper ran as follows. The number of nucleated cells in each sample was estimated from the amplification of reference gene primers within the assay. Sequence reads were collapsed and filtered to measure the absolute abundance of every unique TCRbeta CDR3 rearrangement. For each sample, productive Simpson clonality was calculated as the square root of Simpson's diversity index over productive rearrangements. The table was pulled from immuneACCESS by TCRdb, which kept in-frame rearrangements only. Such tables lose some clones; where checked, under half of the loss comes from unresolved V genes, and the rest has no known cause. That table furnishes V, J and clone size, whereas the DNA furnished D and trimming. In this sample the table shows about 160,000 clones, roughly 93% of which occur a single time. The ten largest clonotypes hold 2% to 3% of the sample.

Each collaborating institution followed its own protocols to collect whole blood in K2EDTA tubes. Collaborator samples were shipped for TCRbeta analysis as frozen whole blood, isolated PBMCs, or DNA extracted from either sample type. A word on this clone: What this receptor recognizes is not known. One base away there is no much larger clone; base qualities are not given.

The germline V gene gives CDR1 as LGHNA and CDR2 as YNFKEQ. Including cysteine and phenylalanine, the CDR3 has 18 amino acids. The retained sequence is limited to the CDR3, 54 bases, with the frame set at the first base. V and J are trimmed by 0 bases and 2 bases, and the gene matches miss 6 bases of the junction. The sequence links TRBV4-2 to TRBJ2-2; the central 10 bases match TRBD2. The specimen sequenced was peripheral blood. This TCR was recovered from a man between 18 and 29 years old with acute or convalescent COVID-19. The sequenced DNA: TGTGCCAGCAGCCAAGATATAGCGGGAGGACTAAACACCGGGGAGCTGTTTTTT. The encoded protein is CASSQDIAGGLNTGELFF.